These 17 T cell receptor beta chains originate from one sample sequenced in a study of shared clonotypes between healthy human individuals. Here immunoSEQ multiplex PCR was the method, and the copy in TCRdb shows in-frame clones only, minus some. The sample has 550,000 to 700,000 clones, around 73% seen once. The sequenced sample was memory CD4+ T cells sorted from blood. Subset described: CD45RA-negative fraction. The receptors here all came from a woman under 40 in good health.

This clone was counted many times. The chain is built from TRBV7-7 and TRBJ2-5; 9 positions agree with TRBD1. The germline V gene encodes CDR1 SSHAT and CDR2 FNYEAQ (reference sequence). The CDR3 runs to 15 residues. With V trimmed by 5 bases and J by 2 bases, 6 bases remained unmatched. The CDR3, as DNA: TGTGCCAGCAGCCAGTCGACAGGGGGTCAAGAGACCCAGTACTTC. Translating it yields CASSQSTGGQETQYF. The whole variable domain, filled in from reference TRBV7-7 and TRBJ2-5, reads GAGVSQSPRYKVTKRGQDVTLRCDPISSHATLYWYQQALGQGPEFLTYFNYEAQPDKSGLPSDRFSAERPEGSISTLTIQRTEQRDSAMYRCASSQSTGGQETQYFGPGTRLLVL.

The rearrangement joins TRBV28 to TRBJ2-7; weak D call: TRBD1 (6 bases). The CDR3 consists of 13 residues. Germline CDR1 and CDR2: MDHEN and SYDVKM. Trimming took off 6 bases at V and 4 bases at J, with 13 bases between the two ends. CDR3 sequence (DNA): TGTGCCAGCAGATCGGACAGCGTTTACGAGCAGTACTTC. Protein sequence: CASRSDSVYEQYF.

This clone was recorded many times. V and J are TRBV6-1 and TRBJ2-3; no definite D call. The germline gives CDR1 MNHNS, CDR2 SASEGT. The V end lost 5 bases, the J end lost 6 bases, and 9 bases lay between the germline ends. There are 12 residues in the CDR3. In DNA, the CDR3 is TGTGCCAGCAGTAGAACGTGGGATACGCAGTATTTT. Translating gives CASSRTWDTQYF.

The rearrangement uses TRBV28 and TRBJ1-2; no firm D call. The CDR3 loop spans 13 amino acids. Germline V CDR1 and CDR2: MDHEN, SYDVKM. With 2 bases removed from V and 5 bases from J, the gap between germline ends came to 9 bases. CDR3 region: CASSLERRYGYTF. Written as DNA, the CDR3 is TGTGCCAGCAGTTTAGAGCGCAGGTATGGCTACACCTTC.

The chain employs TRBV20-1 and TRBJ1-2; D uncertain. The CDR3 runs 11 residues. V gave up 1 base and J gave up 10 bases, with 10 bases separating them. CDR1 DFQATT and CDR2 SNEGSKA come from the germline V gene (reference sequence). The CDR3 bases are TGCAGTGCTAGAGCCCTTGGCGACTACACCTTC. It codes for CSARALGDYTF.

The sample holds a few counts of this clone. The chain links TRBV5-1 to TRBJ1-4; D unclear. The CDR3 consists of 14 residues. V was trimmed by 3 bases and J by 6 bases, leaving 12 bases between them. The germline gives CDR1 SGHRS, CDR2 YFSETQ. The CDR3, as DNA: TGCGCCAGCAGCTCCGGACGAAACGATGAAAAACTGTTTTTT. Protein product: CASSSGRNDEKLFF.

The chain carries TRBV30 and TRBJ1-4; no reliable D call. The CDR3 covers 14 residues. The germline V and J ends were trimmed by 0 bases and 4 bases, with 9 bases remaining between them. Looked up from germline, CDR1 is GTSNPN and CDR2 is SVGIG (reference sequence). CDR3 protein: CAWSVHSNNEKLFF. For the CDR3, the DNA is TGTGCCTGGAGTGTACACAGCAATAATGAAAAACTGTTTTTT. Variable domain in full (rest from reference TRBV30 and TRBJ1-4): SQTIHQWPATLVQPVGSPLSLECTVEGTSNPNLYWYRQAAGRGLQLLFYSVGIGQISSEVPQNLSASRPQDRQFILSSKKLLLSDSGFYLCAWSVHSNNEKLFFGSGTQLSVL.

This sequence joins TRBV19 and TRBJ1-2, with no clear D. The V and J ends lost 2 bases and 0 bases respectively, with 13 bases between them. This CDR3 has 16 amino acids. Per the germline V gene, CDR1 is LNHDA and CDR2 is SQIVND (reference sequence). CDR3 DNA: TGTGCCAGTAGTATACAGTACGGACCCGCTAACTATGGCTACACCTTC. Its protein product is CASSIQYGPANYGYTF. The full variable domain, in which reference TRBV19 and TRBJ1-2 provide the parts outside the CDR3, is DGGITQSPKYLFRKEGQNVTLSCEQNLNHDAMYWYRQDPGQGLRLIYYSQIVNDFQKGDIAEGYSVSREKKESFPLTVTSAQKNPTAFYLCASSIQYGPANYGYTFGSGTRLTVV.

The table lists this clone with a few counts. The chain carries TRBV19 and TRBJ2-3; 7 positions agree with TRBD2. V lost 8 bases and J lost 4; bases outside the gene matches: 9. The CDR3 totals 14 residues. CDR1 is LNHDA, CDR2 SQIVND, per germline (reference sequence). In nucleotides, the CDR3 is TGTGCCAGTGGAAAAGGAGGACTAGCAGATACGCAGTATTTT. Translation gives CASGKGGLADTQYF. The full variable domain, completed using reference TRBV19 and TRBJ2-3, is DGGITQSPKYLFRKEGQNVTLSCEQNLNHDAMYWYRQDPGQGLRLIYYSQIVNDFQKGDIAEGYSVSREKKESFPLTVTSAQKNPTAFYLCASGKGGLADTQYFGPGTRLTVL.

The V and J genes are TRBV27 and TRBJ1-2; 8 bases line up with TRBD1. Germline loops: CDR1 MNHEY, CDR2 SMNVEV (reference sequence). The CDR3 runs 14 residues. Trimming at V came to 4 bases and at J to 1 base, leaving 2 bases not matched to a gene. CDR3 residues: CASSYGQGNYGYTF. CDR3 DNA: TGTGCCAGCAGTTATGGACAGGGTAACTATGGCTACACCTTC.

The chain couples TRBV2 to TRBJ1-5; no definite D call. Germline V gives CDR1 SNHLY, CDR2 FYNNEI. V gave up 6 bases and J gave up 5 bases, with 8 bases separating them. This CDR3 is built from 12 residues. Written as DNA, the CDR3 is TGTGCCAGCAGCGTACCATATCAGCCCCAGCATTTT. Translating it yields CASSVPYQPQHF.

The chain uses TRBV11-2 and TRBJ1-2; D ambiguous. CDR1 and CDR2 from the germline V gene are SGHAT and FQNNGV. The CDR3 runs to 15 residues. V was pared by 4 bases and J by 0 bases, with 12 bases between. DNA of the CDR3: TGTGCCAGCAGCTCTAGCGGGTTACCTAACTATGGCTACACCTTC. Residues: CASSSSGLPNYGYTF.

The chain couples TRBV5-1 to TRBJ1-4, with 8 bases that match TRBD1. V shed 1 base and J 0 bases; nucleotides not matched to a gene: 5. The CDR3 is made up of 17 amino acids. CDR1 is SGHRS, CDR2 YFSETQ, per germline. This chain's CDR3 is CASSLLGQDATNEKLFF. The CDR3 DNA reads as TGCGCCAGCAGCTTGCTGGGACAGGATGCAACTAATGAAAAACTGTTTTTT.

The chain uses TRBV6-6 and TRBJ1-2; D may be TRBD1 (5 bases). Germline CDR1 reads MNHNY; CDR2 reads SVGAGI (reference sequence). The CDR3 extends over 15 amino acids. Deletions cut 5 bases from V and 0 bases from J, with 13 bases between. The CDR3 is CASSGTVPSNYGYTF. The CDR3, as DNA: TGTGCCAGCAGTGGGACGGTCCCTTCTAACTATGGCTACACCTTC.

The J gene is TRBJ2-7, the V gene TRBV27, with TRBD1 matching over 9 bases. CDR1 and CDR2 from the germline V gene are MNHEY and SMNVEV (reference sequence). V dropped 5 bases and J dropped 3; count of bases not matched to a gene: 11. The CDR3 totals 16 residues. CDR3: CASSIRHRDRVYEQYF. The DNA of the CDR3 is TGTGCCAGCAGTATCCGACACCGGGACAGGGTCTACGAGCAGTACTTC.

This clone was seen a few times. The chain carries TRBV2 and TRBJ1-1; D remains ambiguous. The CDR3 has 14 residues. CDR1 SNHLY and CDR2 FYNNEI come from the germline V gene. V shed 4 bases and J shed 5 bases, with 14 bases lying between them. Here the CDR3 reads CASSGAGSRTEAFF. CDR3 in DNA: TGTGCCAGCAGTGGGGCAGGATCGAGGACTGAAGCTTTCTTT.

This clone was detected a few times. The DNA of the CDR3 is TGTGCCAGCAGCGAACAGGGGGGTCAGCCCCAGCATTTT. Amino acids: CASSEQGGQPQHF. V and J are TRBV6-4 and TRBJ1-5; TRBD1 agrees at 8 bases. Germline V gene lookup returns CDR1 MRHNA and CDR2 SNTAGT. With V trimmed by 6 bases and J by 6 bases, 4 bases remained unmatched. This CDR3 comprises 13 residues.